These 3 T cell receptor beta chains came from one sample sequenced in a study of response to subunit inactivated influenza vaccine. TCRdb independently ran MiXCR on the RT-PCR reads; one entry per CDR3 protein. The sample lists roughly 500,000 distinct CDR3 sequences; around 25% were seen once. The sample here was CD4+ T cells sorted from PBMCs, taken 5 days after vaccination. The receptors stem from a man aged 50-59 years who received an inactivated influenza vaccine.

The V and J genes are TRBV20-1 and TRBJ1-2, with D unclear. The CDR3 runs 11 residues. Trimming left V 0 bases short and J 4 bases short, with 3 bases between. Germline V gene data show CDR1 as DFQATT and CDR2 as SNEGSKA (reference sequence). CDR3 DNA: TGCAGTGCTAGAGACCCCTATGGCTACACCTTC. This encodes CSARDPYGYTF.

The chain uses TRBV20-1 and TRBJ2-7; either TRBD1 or TRBD2 may fit D (6 bases each). The germline CDR1 and CDR2 sequences are DFQATT and SNEGSKA (reference sequence). Trimming took off 2 bases at V and 5 bases at J, with 19 bases between the two ends. The CDR3 is 15 residues long. This CDR3 is CSARPGGTWSHEQYF. The DNA for the CDR3 is TGCAGTGCTAGACCCGGCGGGACATGGTCCCACGAGCAGTACTTC.

This rearrangement joins TRBV4-1 to TRBJ1-5; 9 nucleotides match TRBD1. CDR1 and CDR2 (germline): MGHRA, YSYEKL. This CDR3 has 14 amino acids. V dropped 5 bases and J dropped 5; count of bases not matched to a gene: 4. For the CDR3, the DNA is TGCGCCAGCAGCGTGGGACAGGGACATCAGCCCCAGCATTTT. This translates into CASSVGQGHQPQHF.